The rows below give T cell receptor beta chains drawn from one sample of a study of long-term antiretroviral therapy in people with HIV. Here immunoSEQ multiplex PCR was the method, and the copy in TCRdb shows in-frame clones only, minus some. The data hold 15,000 to 25,000 clones, with roughly 87% observed a single time. The sequencing used unsorted PBMCs, collected 2.1 years after starting antiretroviral therapy. The receptors here all came from a young man with HIV. The CDR3 runs from the conserved cysteine through the conserved F or W. The order of the fields is V gene, clone size, J gene, D gene, CDR3 protein, CDR3 DNA. A D gene is named only where the DNA matches it firmly. Size is stated for part of the rows, as once, few or many counts, or as a class when the clone is expanded.

TRBV4-2,-,TRBJ1-2,TRBD1,CASSRDRGINYGYTF,TGTGCCAGCAGCCGAGACAGGGGTATTAACTATGGCTACACCTTC
TRBV19,-,TRBJ1-3,-,CASSISSGNTIYF,TGTGCCAGTAGTATAAGTTCTGGAAACACCATATATTTT
TRBV18,-,TRBJ1-3,-,CASSAREPGNTIYF,TGTGCCAGCTCAGCCAGGGAACCTGGAAACACCATATATTTT
TRBV27,-,TRBJ1-5,TRBD1,CASSGTGVQPQHF,TGTGCCAGCAGTGGGACAGGGGTTCAGCCCCAGCATTTT
TRBV11-3,-,TRBJ2-5,-,CASSLGGEETQYF,TGTGCCAGCAGCTTAGGAGGGGAGGAGACCCAGTACTTC
TRBV4-3,-,TRBJ2-2,-,CASSQVTGNTGELFF,TGCGCCAGCAGCCAAGTGACAGGAAACACCGGGGAGCTGTTTTTT
TRBV7-9,-,TRBJ1-5,-,CASSFGDQPQHF,TGTGCCAGCAGCTTCGGCGATCAGCCCCAGCATTTT
TRBV10-3,once,TRBJ2-7,TRBD1,CAISEQGMMYEQYF,TGTGCCATCAGTGAACAGGGGATGATGTACGAGCAGTACTTC
TRBV6-5,-,TRBJ2-7,TRBD1,CASSQTGQSYEQYF,TGTGCCAGCAGTCAAACGGGACAGTCCTACGAGCAGTACTTC
TRBV4-1,-,TRBJ2-7,TRBD1,CASSHGTAYEQYF,TGCGCCAGCAGCCACGGGACAGCCTACGAGCAGTACTTC
TRBV4-3,-,TRBJ1-1,-,CASSHWPGGDTEAFF,TGCGCCAGCAGCCATTGGCCCGGGGGAGACACTGAAGCTTTCTTT
TRBV5-1,few,TRBJ1-2,TRBD1,CASSYQGGRGGYTF,TGCGCCAGCAGCTACCAGGGGGGGAGAGGTGGCTACACCTTC
TRBV19,once,TRBJ2-7,-,CASSRLESYEQYF,TGTGCCAGTAGTCGTCTGGAATCCTACGAGCAGTACTTC
TRBV9,-,TRBJ2-1,-,CASSLGLKYYNEQFF,TGTGCCAGCAGCCTTGGACTCAAGTATTACAATGAGCAGTTCTTC
TRBV19,-,TRBJ1-1,-,CASSPASDTEAFF,TGTGCCAGTAGTCCCGCTTCGGACACTGAAGCTTTCTTT
TRBV7-7,-,TRBJ2-5,TRBD1,CASSSLGRQGVETQYF,TGTGCTAGCAGCTCCCTAGGGCGACAGGGTGTAGAGACCCAGTACTTC
TRBV9,once,TRBJ2-2,-,CASTRDGGELFF,TGTGCCAGCACTCGCGATGGGGGGGAGCTGTTTTTT
TRBV28,-,TRBJ1-1,-,CASSPSQGGTEAFF,TGTGCCAGCAGTCCCTCACAGGGAGGGACTGAAGCTTTCTTT
TRBV9,once,TRBJ2-7,-,CASSVADASYEQYF,TGTGCCAGCAGCGTAGCTGACGCGTCCTACGAGCAGTACTTC
TRBV6-5,-,TRBJ1-5,-,CASSTSGYSNQPQHF,TGTGCCAGCAGTACCTCCGGGTATAGCAATCAGCCCCAGCATTTT
TRBV6-5,few,TRBJ2-7,-,CASSLTGIEQYF,TGTGCCAGCAGTTTAACAGGTATCGAGCAGTACTTC
TRBV19,once,TRBJ1-1,-,CASSMEGRTEAFF,TGTGCCAGTAGTATGGAGGGTCGGACTGAAGCTTTCTTT
TRBV6-5,once,TRBJ2-7,-,CASTTLADRAYEQYF,TGTGCCAGCACAACCCTTGCTGATCGTGCCTACGAGCAGTACTTC
TRBV6-5,-,TRBJ2-1,-,CASSGSDRFYNEQFF,TGTGCCAGCAGTGGGTCGGACAGATTCTACAATGAGCAGTTCTTC
TRBV29-1,-,TRBJ2-6,-,CSVVQGWSGANVLTF,TGCAGCGTTGTACAGGGATGGTCTGGGGCCAACGTCCTGACTTTC
TRBV4-3,-,TRBJ1-2,-,CASSRGLYYGYTF,TGCGCCAGCAGCCGTGGACTGTACTATGGCTACACCTTC
TRBV14,-,TRBJ2-1,-,CASSQLESYNEQFF,TGTGCCAGCAGCCAGCTGGAGTCCTACAATGAGCAGTTCTTC
TRBV5-4,-,TRBJ2-7,-,CASSWGGGTYEQYF,TGTGCCAGCAGCTGGGGAGGGGGAACTTACGAGCAGTACTTC
TRBV20-1,-,TRBJ2-7,TRBD2,CSARGTSEQYF,TGCAGTGCTAGGGGGACTAGCGAGCAGTACTTC
TRBV4-3,-,TRBJ2-1,TRBD2,CASSPTGRLADEQFF,TGCGCCAGCAGCCCCACCGGGAGACTAGCGGATGAGCAGTTCTTC
TRBV7-3,-,TRBJ1-1,TRBD1,CASSPGQGNTEAFF,TGTGCCAGCAGCCCGGGACAGGGGAACACTGAAGCTTTCTTT
TRBV19,-,TRBJ1-1,-,CASSFPRATEAFF,TGTGCCAGTTCCTTCCCCAGGGCCACTGAAGCTTTCTTT
TRBV4-1,-,TRBJ2-7,TRBD2,CASSQGVAGSYEQYF,TGCGCCAGCAGCCAAGGGGTAGCGGGATCATACGAGCAGTACTTC
TRBV5-4,-,TRBJ1-4,-,CASSLTGPNEKLFF,TGTGCCAGCAGCCTTACAGGACCTAATGAAAAACTGTTTTTT
TRBV6-1,-,TRBJ2-7,-,CASSSEGEQYF,TGTGCCAGCAGTAGTGAGGGGGAGCAGTACTTC
TRBV11-2,-,TRBJ2-2,-,CASRPWEWNTGELFF,TGTGCCAGCAGGCCCTGGGAGTGGAACACCGGGGAGCTGTTTTTT
TRBV6-5,few,TRBJ1-2,-,CASSTGLGGYTF,TGTGCCAGCAGTACAGGGCTGGGCGGCTACACCTTC
TRBV11-2,-,TRBJ2-7,-,CASSPRGEAYEQYF,TGTGCCAGCAGCCCCCGCGGGGAAGCCTACGAGCAGTACTTC
TRBV7-8,-,TRBJ2-1,-,CASSLGDRAGYNEQFF,TGTGCCAGCAGCTTAGGAGACCGGGCGGGGTACAATGAGCAGTTCTTC
TRBV19,few,TRBJ2-7,TRBD1,CASSTQTGAHEQYF,TGTGCCAGTAGTACCCAGACAGGGGCGCACGAGCAGTACTTC
TRBV6-1,-,TRBJ1-5,-,CASSDRSNQPQHF,TGTGCCAGCAGTGACAGGTCTAATCAGCCCCAGCATTTT
TRBV19,few,TRBJ1-2,-,CASSWQSYYGYTF,TGTGCCAGTAGTTGGCAGTCATACTATGGCTACACCTTC
TRBV27,few,TRBJ2-7,TRBD1,CASRGRDRPYEQYF,TGTGCCAGCAGGGGACGGGACAGGCCCTACGAGCAGTACTTC
TRBV19,-,TRBJ1-1,-,CASSPKIRGVMNTEAFF,TGTGCCAGTAGTCCTAAAATCAGGGGAGTAATGAACACTGAAGCTTTCTTT
TRBV7-3,-,TRBJ2-3,-,CASRRTGLVTDTQYF,TGTGCCAGCAGAAGGACTGGGCTCGTGACAGATACGCAGTATTTT
TRBV7-6,-,TRBJ2-2,TRBD2,CASSLRSASGGAHTGELFF,TGTGCCAGCAGCTTAAGGTCGGCTAGCGGGGGGGCCCACACCGGGGAGCTGTTTTTT
TRBV4-1,-,TRBJ1-1,-,CASSQIGNTEAFF,TGCGCCAGCAGCCAAATTGGGAACACTGAAGCTTTCTTT
TRBV9,-,TRBJ2-7,-,CASSVGGGVSGYEQYF,TGTGCCAGCAGCGTAGGAGGTGGGGTCTCGGGCTACGAGCAGTACTTC
TRBV30,-,TRBJ2-3,-,CAWGPRDTQYF,TGTGCCTGGGGCCCGCGGGATACGCAGTATTTT
TRBV27,few,TRBJ1-1,-,CASSLAASTEAFF,TGTGCCAGCAGTTTAGCGGCCAGCACTGAAGCTTTCTTT
TRBV5-1,-,TRBJ2-7,TRBD2,CASSPGLAASYEQYF,TGCGCCAGCAGCCCCGGACTAGCGGCAAGCTACGAGCAGTACTTC